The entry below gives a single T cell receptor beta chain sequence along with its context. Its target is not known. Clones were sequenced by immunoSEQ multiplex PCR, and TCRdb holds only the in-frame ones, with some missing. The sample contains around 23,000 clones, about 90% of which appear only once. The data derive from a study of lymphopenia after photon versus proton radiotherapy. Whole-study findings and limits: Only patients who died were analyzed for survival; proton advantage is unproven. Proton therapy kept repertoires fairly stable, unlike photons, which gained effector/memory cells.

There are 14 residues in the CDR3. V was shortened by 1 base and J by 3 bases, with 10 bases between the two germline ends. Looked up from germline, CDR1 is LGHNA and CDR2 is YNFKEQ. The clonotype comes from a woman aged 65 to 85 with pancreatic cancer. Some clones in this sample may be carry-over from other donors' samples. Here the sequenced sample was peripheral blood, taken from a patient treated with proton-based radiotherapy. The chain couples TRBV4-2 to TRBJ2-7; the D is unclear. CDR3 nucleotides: TGTGCCAGCAGCCAAGGGGTGGAAGGCTACGAGCAGTACTTC. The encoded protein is CASSQGVEGYEQYF.